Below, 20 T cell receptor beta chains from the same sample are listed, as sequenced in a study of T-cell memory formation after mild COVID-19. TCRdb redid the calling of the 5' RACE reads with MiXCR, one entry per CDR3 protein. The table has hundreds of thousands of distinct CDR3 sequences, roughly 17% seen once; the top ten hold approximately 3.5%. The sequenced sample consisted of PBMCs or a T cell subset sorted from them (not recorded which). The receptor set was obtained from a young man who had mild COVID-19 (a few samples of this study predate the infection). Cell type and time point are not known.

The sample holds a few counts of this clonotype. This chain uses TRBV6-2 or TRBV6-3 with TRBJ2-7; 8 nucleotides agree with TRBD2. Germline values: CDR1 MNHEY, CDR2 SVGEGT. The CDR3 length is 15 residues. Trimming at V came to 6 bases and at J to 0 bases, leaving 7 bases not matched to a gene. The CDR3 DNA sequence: TGTGCCAGCAGCCCCGGCGGGGGGCTCTCCTACGAGCAGTACTTC. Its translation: CASSPGGGLSYEQYF.

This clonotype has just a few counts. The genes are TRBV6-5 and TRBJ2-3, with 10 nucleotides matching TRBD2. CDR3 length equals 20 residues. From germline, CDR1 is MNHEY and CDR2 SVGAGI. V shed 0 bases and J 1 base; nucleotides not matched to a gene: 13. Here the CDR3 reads CASSYSRQRGGNTGTDTQYF. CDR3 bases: TGTGCCAGCAGTTACTCGAGGCAGCGGGGGGGCAATACGGGCACAGATACGCAGTATTTT.

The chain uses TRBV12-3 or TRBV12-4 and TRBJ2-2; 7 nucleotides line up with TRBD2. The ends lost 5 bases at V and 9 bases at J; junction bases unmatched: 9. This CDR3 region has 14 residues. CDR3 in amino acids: CASSPGLVSRELFF. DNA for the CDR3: TGTGCCAGCAGTCCTGGACTAGTTAGCCGGGAGCTGTTTTTT.

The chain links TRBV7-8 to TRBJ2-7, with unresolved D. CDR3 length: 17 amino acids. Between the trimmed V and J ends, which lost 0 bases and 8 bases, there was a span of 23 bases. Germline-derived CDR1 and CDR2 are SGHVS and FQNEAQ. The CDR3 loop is CASSLAWSTLYSMKQYF. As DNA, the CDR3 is TGTGCCAGCAGCTTAGCGTGGAGTACCCTCTACTCTATGAAGCAGTACTTC.

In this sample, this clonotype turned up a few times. CDR3 amino acids: CASSVTSGGTETQYF. DNA of the CDR3: TGTGCCAGCAGCGTGACTAGCGGGGGAACAGAGACCCAGTACTTC. The chain has TRBV7-6 and TRBJ2-5, with TRBD2 identical over 12 bases. This CDR3 region has 15 residues. CDR1 and CDR2 (germline): SGHVS, FNYEAQ. Germline trimming cut 5 bases from V and 4 bases from J; bases unmatched to any gene: 5.

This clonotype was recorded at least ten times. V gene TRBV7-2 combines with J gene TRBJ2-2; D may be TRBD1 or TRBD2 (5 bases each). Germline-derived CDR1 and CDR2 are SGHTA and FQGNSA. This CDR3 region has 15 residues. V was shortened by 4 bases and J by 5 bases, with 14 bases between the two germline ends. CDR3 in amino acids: CASSSPRQRTGELFF. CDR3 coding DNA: TGTGCCAGCAGCTCCCCCCGACAGCGGACCGGGGAGCTGTTTTTT.

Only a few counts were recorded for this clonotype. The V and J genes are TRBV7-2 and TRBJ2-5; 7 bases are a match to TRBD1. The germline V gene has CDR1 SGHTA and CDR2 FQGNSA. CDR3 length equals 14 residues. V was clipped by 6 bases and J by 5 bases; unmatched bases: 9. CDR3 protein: CASRTTGSWETQYF. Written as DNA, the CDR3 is TGTGCCAGCAGAACGACAGGGAGCTGGGAGACCCAGTACTTC.

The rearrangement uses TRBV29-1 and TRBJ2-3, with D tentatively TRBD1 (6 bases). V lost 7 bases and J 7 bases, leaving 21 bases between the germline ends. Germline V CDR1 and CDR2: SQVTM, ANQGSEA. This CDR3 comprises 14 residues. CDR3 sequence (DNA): TGCAGCGCTACCACAGGGAGACTTTTGAATACGCAGTATTTT. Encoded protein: CSATTGRLLNTQYF.

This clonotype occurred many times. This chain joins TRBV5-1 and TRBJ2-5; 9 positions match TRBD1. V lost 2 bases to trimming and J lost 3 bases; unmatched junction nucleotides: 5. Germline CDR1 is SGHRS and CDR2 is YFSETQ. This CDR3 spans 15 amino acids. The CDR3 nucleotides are TGCGCCAGCAGCTTCCGGGACAGGGTAGAAGAGACCCAGTACTTC. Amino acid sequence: CASSFRDRVEETQYF.

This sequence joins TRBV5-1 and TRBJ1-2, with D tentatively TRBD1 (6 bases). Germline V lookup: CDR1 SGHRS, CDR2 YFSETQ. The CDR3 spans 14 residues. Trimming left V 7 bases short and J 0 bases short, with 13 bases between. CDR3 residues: CASAGGAPNYGYTF. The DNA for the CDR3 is TGCGCCAGCGCCGGGGGGGCCCCTAACTATGGCTACACCTTC.

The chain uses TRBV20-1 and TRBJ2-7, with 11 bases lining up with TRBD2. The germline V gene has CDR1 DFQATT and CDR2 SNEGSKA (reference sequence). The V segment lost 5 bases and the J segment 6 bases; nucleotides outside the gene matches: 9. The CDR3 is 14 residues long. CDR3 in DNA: TGCAGTGCTGATAGCGGGGGGGCCCCGAGCGAGCAGTACGTC. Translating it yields CSADSGGAPSEQYV.

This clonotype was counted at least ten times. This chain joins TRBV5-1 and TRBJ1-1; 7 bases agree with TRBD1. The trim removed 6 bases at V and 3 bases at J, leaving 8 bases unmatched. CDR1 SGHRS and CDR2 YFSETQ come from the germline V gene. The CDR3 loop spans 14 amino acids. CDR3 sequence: CASTLHRGYTEAFF. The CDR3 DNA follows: TGCGCCAGCACCTTACACAGGGGCTACACTGAAGCTTTCTTT.

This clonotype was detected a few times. The CDR3 DNA is TGTGCCAGCAGCCGACAGGGGGCGAGTAATGAGCAGTTCTTC. This sequence encodes CASSRQGASNEQFF. This chain joins TRBV12-3 or TRBV12-4 and TRBJ2-1; TRBD1 agrees at 10 bases. J lost 7 bases, V lost 6 bases, and 6 bases had no gene match. This CDR3 spans 14 amino acids.

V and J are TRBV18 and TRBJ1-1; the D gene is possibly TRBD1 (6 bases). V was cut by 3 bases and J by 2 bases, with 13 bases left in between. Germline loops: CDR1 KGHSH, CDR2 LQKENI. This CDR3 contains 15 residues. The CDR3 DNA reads TGTGCCAGCTCACCGGGGGCTGGGACCAACACTGAAGCTTTCTTT. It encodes CASSPGAGTNTEAFF.

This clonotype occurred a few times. The CDR3 is CASSLRGLGGELFF. CDR3 DNA: TGTGCCAGCAGTTTGAGGGGGCTGGGCGGGGAGCTGTTTTTT. The chain links TRBV12-3 or TRBV12-4 to TRBJ2-2; TRBD1 agrees at 7 bases. This CDR3 comprises 14 residues. V lost 3 bases, J lost 7 bases, and 5 bases stayed unmatched.

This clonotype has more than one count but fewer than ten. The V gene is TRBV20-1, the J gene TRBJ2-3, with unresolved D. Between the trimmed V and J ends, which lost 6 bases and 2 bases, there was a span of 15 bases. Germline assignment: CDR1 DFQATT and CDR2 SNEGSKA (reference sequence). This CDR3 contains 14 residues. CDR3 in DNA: TGCAGTGCCGCCGCCGGGCTACTCACAGATACGCAGTATTTT. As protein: CSAAAGLLTDTQYF.

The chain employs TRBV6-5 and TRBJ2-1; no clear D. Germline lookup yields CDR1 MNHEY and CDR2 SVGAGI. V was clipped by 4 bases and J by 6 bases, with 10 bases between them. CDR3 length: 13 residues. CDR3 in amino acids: CASSSRPRNEQFF. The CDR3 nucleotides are TGTGCCAGCAGTTCCCGCCCACGCAATGAGCAGTTCTTC.

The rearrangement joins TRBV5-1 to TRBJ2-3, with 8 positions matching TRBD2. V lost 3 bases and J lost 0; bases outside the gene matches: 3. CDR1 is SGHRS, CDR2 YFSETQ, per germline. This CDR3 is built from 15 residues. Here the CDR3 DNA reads TGCGCCAGCAGCTCGGGGGGGACTAGCACAGATACGCAGTATTTT. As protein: CASSSGGTSTDTQYF.

DNA for the CDR3: TGTGCCAGCAGTTATCTAATACAGGGGACAACTAATGAAAAACTGTTTTTT. Translating it yields CASSYLIQGTTNEKLFF. J is TRBJ1-4 and V is TRBV12-3 or TRBV12-4; TRBD1 matches 7 bases. V was pared by 4 bases and J by 0 bases, with 8 bases of the junction left unmatched. The CDR3 is 17 residues long.

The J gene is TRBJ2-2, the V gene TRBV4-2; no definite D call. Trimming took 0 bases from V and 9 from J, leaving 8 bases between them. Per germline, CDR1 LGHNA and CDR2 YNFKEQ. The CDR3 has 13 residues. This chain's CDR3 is CASSQELNWELFF. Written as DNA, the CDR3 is TGTGCCAGCAGCCAAGAACTAAACTGGGAGCTGTTTTTT.